The 30 T cell receptor beta chains in this list originate from one sample, sequenced in a study of PD-1 blockade in classical Hodgkin lymphoma (TCRdb year 2020). The time point label here, explained by the study, means: cycle 1 day 1 (C1D1), immediately before nivolumab initiation. Every trial patient had relapsed after autologous stem cell transplantation, and cohorts A, B and C differed in prior brentuximab vedotin exposure. Library prep was done by the immunoSEQ multiplex PCR assay. This is the immuneACCESS table as TCRdb keeps it, with only in-frame sequences that have V and J called. A part of the clones is gone; compared with another copy, unresolved V genes explain less than half, and the rest is unexplained. The table for this sample lists under 95,000 clones; just over 90% of them were counted only once. 6.5% to 8% of the sample is in the top ten clones. The source material was peripheral blood mononuclear cells (PBMCs), sampled at baseline. These receptors came from a human donor with classical Hodgkin lymphoma.

In regard to this clone: This CDR3 is also generated by other DNA sequences in the sample. The chain carries TRBV28 and TRBJ2-7, with unresolved D. The CDR3 consists of 11 residues. CDR1 and CDR2 from the germline V gene are MDHEN and SYDVKM. Trimming stripped 5 bases from V and 3 bases from J, with 5 bases between. The CDR3 DNA follows: TGTGCCAGCAGTCGAAACTACGAGCAGTACTTC. Translation: CASSRNYEQYF. Together with reference TRBV28 and TRBJ2-7, the CDR3 gives the full variable domain: DVKVTQSSRYLVKRTGEKVFLECVQDMDHENMFWYRQDPGLGLRLIYFSYDVKMKEKGDIPEGYSVSREKKERFSLILESASTNQTSMYLCASSRNYEQYFGPGTRLTVT.

As to this clone: The same CDR3 can be traced to other DNA sequences in this sample. The chain couples TRBV27 to TRBJ2-7, with D possibly being TRBD2 (6 bases). V was cut by 0 bases and J by 7 bases, with 10 bases left in between. Germline V lookup: CDR1 MNHEY, CDR2 SMNVEV (reference sequence). There are 13 residues in the CDR3. The CDR3 spells CASSLSSGREQYF. The CDR3 nucleotides are TGTGCCAGCAGTTTATCGTCAGGGAGGGAGCAGTACTTC.

The CDR3 DNA reads TGTGCCAGCAGCCATAGCGGGCTGAACACCGGGGAGCTGTTTTTT. Translation: CASSHSGLNTGELFF. The rearrangement joins TRBV28 to TRBJ2-2; 7 nucleotides align to TRBD2. Germline trimming cut 6 bases from V and 1 base from J; bases unmatched to any gene: 5. CDR1 MDHEN and CDR2 SYDVKM come from the germline V gene. This CDR3 has 15 amino acids. Full variable domain (outside the CDR3, taken from reference TRBV28 and TRBJ2-2): DVKVTQSSRYLVKRTGEKVFLECVQDMDHENMFWYRQDPGLGLRLIYFSYDVKMKEKGDIPEGYSVSREKKERFSLILESASTNQTSMYLCASSHSGLNTGELFFGEGSRLTVL.

This rearrangement joins TRBV6-5 to TRBJ2-2; D unclear. The germline CDR1 and CDR2 sequences are MNHEY and SVGAGI. V gave up 2 bases and J gave up 2 bases, with 9 bases separating them. This CDR3 contains 15 residues. CDR3 nucleotide sequence: TGTGCCAGCAGTTACGGGCAGGTCAACACCGGGGAGCTGTTTTTT. Amino acid sequence: CASSYGQVNTGELFF.

The chain links TRBV19 to TRBJ2-1; TRBD2 agrees at 12 bases. The germline gives CDR1 LNHDA, CDR2 SQIVND (reference sequence). With V trimmed by 7 bases and J by 8 bases, 9 bases remained unmatched. CDR3 size: 15 residues. DNA of the CDR3: TGTGCCAGTACCCAGCTAGCGGGAGGGGTCGATGAGCAGTTCTTC. This translates into CASTQLAGGVDEQFF.

The J gene is TRBJ1-4, the V gene TRBV9; D might be TRBD1 (6 bases). V was pared by 4 bases and J by 5 bases, with 12 bases between. Germline V lookup: CDR1 SGDLS, CDR2 YYNGEE. CDR3 length: 14 amino acids. The CDR3 coding sequence is TGTGCCAGCAGCCGCCCTGGACAGAATGAAAAACTGTTTTTT. As protein: CASSRPGQNEKLFF.

In its sample, this clone was seen a few times. J is TRBJ1-4 and V is TRBV7-9, with a tentative D call TRBD1 (5 bases). Germline assignment: CDR1 SEHNR and CDR2 FQNEAQ (reference sequence). The CDR3 spans 13 residues. V was shortened by 2 bases and J by 6 bases, with 7 bases between the two germline ends. The CDR3 reads CASSLLGDEKLFF. CDR3 coding DNA: TGTGCCAGCAGCTTACTAGGGGATGAAAAACTGTTTTTT.

The chain carries TRBV30 and TRBJ2-2; no definite D call. The length of the CDR3 is 12 residues. Trimming left V 4 bases short and J 6 bases short, with 9 bases between. Germline values: CDR1 GTSNPN, CDR2 SVGIG (reference sequence). CDR3 in DNA: TGTGCCTGGACCCCCGGGCCCGGGGAGCTGTTTTTT. Its translation is CAWTPGPGELFF.

The gene calls are TRBV19 and TRBJ1-2; weak D call: TRBD1 (5 bases). V was trimmed by 6 bases and J by 2 bases, leaving 13 bases between them. Germline CDR1 is LNHDA and CDR2 is SQIVND (reference sequence). The CDR3 is 14 residues long. CDR3 sequence (DNA): TGTGCCAGTAGGGACCGGGACGTAAACTATGGCTACACCTTC. Amino acids: CASRDRDVNYGYTF.

The rearrangement joins TRBV5-1 to TRBJ2-1; the D call may be TRBD1 or TRBD2 (6 bases each). CDR3 size: 17 residues. The ends were cut back, 2 bases at V and 5 bases at J, with 20 bases in the middle. Germline lookup yields CDR1 SGHRS and CDR2 YFSETQ. CDR3 protein: CASSLGGGLYRNNEQFF. The DNA for the CDR3 is TGCGCCAGCAGCTTAGGGGGAGGCCTGTATAGAAACAATGAGCAGTTCTTC.

The chain recombines TRBV27 with TRBJ1-5, with D unclear. Per germline, CDR1 MNHEY and CDR2 SMNVEV (reference sequence). The V end lost 3 bases, the J end lost 0 bases, and 9 bases lay between the germline ends. The CDR3 sequence is 15 residues long. This chain's CDR3 is CASSLVGNSNQPQHF. Here the CDR3 DNA reads TGTGCCAGCAGTTTGGTGGGGAATAGCAATCAGCCCCAGCATTTT.

The rearrangement uses TRBV15 and TRBJ1-1; D gene unclear. Per germline, CDR1 LNHNV and CDR2 YYDKDF (reference sequence). V was pared by 0 bases and J by 0 bases, with 14 bases between. The CDR3 has 17 residues. CDR3 nucleotides: TGTGCCACCAGCAGAGATCCGGGAGCGGGGATGAACACTGAAGCTTTCTTT. Amino acids: CATSRDPGAGMNTEAFF. Full variable domain (remainder filled in from reference TRBV15 and TRBJ1-1): DAMVIQNPRYQVTQFGKPVTLSCSQTLNHNVMYWYQQKSSQAPKLLFHYYDKDFNNEADTPDNFQSRRPNTSFCFLDIRSPGLGDTAMYLCATSRDPGAGMNTEAFFGQGTRLTVV.

V gene TRBV7-7 combines with J gene TRBJ1-1, with 9 nucleotides matching TRBD1. The V segment lost 5 bases and the J segment 1 base; nucleotides outside the gene matches: 5. The CDR3 totals 15 residues. CDR1 and CDR2 from the germline V gene are SSHAT and FNYEAQ (reference sequence). The CDR3 DNA reads as TGTGCCAGCAGCCCAAGGACAGGGGCGAACACTGAAGCTTTCTTT. Its protein product is CASSPRTGANTEAFF.

V gene TRBV10-3 combines with J gene TRBJ2-3; weak D call: TRBD2 (5 bases). CDR3 size: 16 residues. Germline-derived CDR1 and CDR2 are ENHRY and SYGVKD. Trimming stripped 2 bases from V and 3 bases from J, with 15 bases between. The DNA of the CDR3 is TGTGCCATCAGTGAGAACCCGAAGAGGACTACAGATACGCAGTATTTT. Translation: CAISENPKRTTDTQYF.

The chain employs TRBV30 and TRBJ1-1; D may be TRBD1 (5 bases). Per the germline V gene, CDR1 is GTSNPN and CDR2 is SVGIG (reference sequence). The ends were cut back, 1 base at V and 0 bases at J, with 12 bases in the middle. The CDR3 length is 15 residues. DNA for the CDR3: TGTGCCTGGAGTGCGAAACAGGTGCTGAACACTGAAGCTTTCTTT. This gives the protein CAWSAKQVLNTEAFF.

The chain joins TRBV7-9 to TRBJ2-5; D unclear. The better agreement between TRBJ2-7 and the DNA end casts doubt on the J call. The germline CDR1 and CDR2 sequences are SEHNR and FQNEAQ (reference sequence). The CDR3 is made up of 12 amino acids. CDR3 amino acids: CASSLGKGEQYF. The CDR3 DNA reads as TGTGCCAGCAGCCTCGGCAAGGGCGAGCAGTACTTC.

This chain connects TRBV7-9 to TRBJ1-3; no definite D call. The CDR3 length is 13 residues. The V gene lost 1 base and the J gene lost 2 bases, with 3 bases spanning the gap. The V gene's germline CDR1 is SEHNR and CDR2 FQNEAQ (reference sequence). CDR3 DNA sequence: TGTGCCAGCAGCTTAGTACCTGGAAACACCATATATTTT. Its protein product is CASSLVPGNTIYF.

This chain connects TRBV9 to TRBJ2-7; D is unclear. This CDR3 region has 13 residues. V lost 0 bases and J lost 6, with 10 bases in between. Germline V gene sequence: CDR1 SGDLS, CDR2 YYNGEE. The CDR3 protein is CASSVAGVSEQYF. As DNA, the CDR3 is TGTGCCAGCAGCGTAGCCGGAGTCTCCGAGCAGTACTTC.

The rearrangement uses TRBV9 and TRBJ2-1; TRBD2 is a possible D gene (6 bases). V was cut by 4 bases and J by 3 bases, with 20 bases left in between. This CDR3 is 17 amino acids long. Germline assignment: CDR1 SGDLS and CDR2 YYNGEE. The chain's CDR3 is CASSPQGGGSGYNEQFF. The CDR3, as DNA: TGTGCCAGCAGCCCCCAGGGCGGTGGTAGCGGCTACAATGAGCAGTTCTTC.

V gene TRBV7-3 combines with J gene TRBJ1-3; D unresolved. The germline V and J ends were trimmed by 5 bases and 3 bases, with 14 bases remaining between them. The V gene's germline CDR1 is SGHTA and CDR2 FQGTGA. The CDR3 is made up of 15 amino acids. CDR3 bases: TGTGCCAGCAGCCGGCCGATGGTATATGGAAACACCATATATTTT. Translating it yields CASSRPMVYGNTIYF. Variable domain in full (rest from reference TRBV7-3 and TRBJ1-3): GAGVSQTPSNKVTEKGKYVELRCDPISGHTALYWYRQSLGQGPEFLIYFQGTGAADDSGLPNDRFFAVRPEGSVSTLKIQRTERGDSAVYLCASSRPMVYGNTIYFGEGSWLTVV.

This clone was seen only once. The J gene is TRBJ2-5, the V gene TRBV30, with TRBD1 matching 7 bases. Germline V lookup: CDR1 GTSNPN, CDR2 SVGIG (reference sequence). This CDR3 has 16 residues. V dropped 0 bases and J dropped 5; count of bases not matched to a gene: 12. The CDR3 sequence is CAWSVNRGQRRETQYF. CDR3 DNA: TGTGCCTGGAGTGTAAATCGGGGACAGCGCAGGGAGACCCAGTACTTC.

The V and J genes are TRBV5-4 and TRBJ1-1, with 8 bases fitting TRBD1. Germline V gene sequence: CDR1 SGHNT, CDR2 YYREEE (reference sequence). V shed 1 base and J 10 bases; nucleotides not matched to a gene: 6. The CDR3 has 13 residues. CDR3 nucleotide sequence: TGTGCCAGCAGCTTGAGTGGACAGGGTTTAGCTTTCTTT. Protein sequence: CASSLSGQGLAFF.

This chain links TRBV5-1 with TRBJ1-5; 7 nucleotides align to TRBD1. From germline, CDR1 is SGHRS and CDR2 YFSETQ. Unmatched junction bases numbered 6, after V lost 4 bases and J lost 2 bases. The CDR3 contains 15 residues. Here the CDR3 DNA reads TGCGCCAGCAGCCCGGACGGACAGGGCAATCAGCCCCAGCATTTT. Its translation is CASSPDGQGNQPQHF.

V usage is TRBV7-2 and J usage is TRBJ2-7; no definite D call. Germline assignment: CDR1 SGHTA and CDR2 FQGNSA. V was cut by 11 bases and J by 1 base, with 15 bases left in between. The CDR3 is 13 amino acids. The CDR3 here is CAAVSPLSYEQYF. CDR3 in DNA: TGTGCCGCCGTCAGCCCCCTATCCTACGAGCAGTACTTC.

The chain joins TRBV10-2 to TRBJ2-3; tentatively, D is TRBD2 (5 bases). Germline V gene lookup returns CDR1 WSHSY and CDR2 SAAADI. Trimming took 6 bases from V and 7 from J, leaving 23 bases between them. CDR3 length: 16 residues. The chain's CDR3 is CASRGELVGIENTQYF. In DNA form, the CDR3 reads TGCGCCAGCAGGGGCGAACTAGTTGGGATAGAAAATACGCAGTATTTT.

The rearrangement uses TRBV7-9 and TRBJ2-1; weak D call: TRBD2 (7 bases). Germline values: CDR1 SEHNR, CDR2 FQNEAQ (reference sequence). V gave up 3 bases and J gave up 0 bases, with 12 bases separating them. The CDR3 covers 16 residues. CDR3 nucleotide sequence: TGTGCCAGCAGCTTTCGGGGGGCGAGCTCCTACAATGAGCAGTTCTTC. Amino acid sequence: CASSFRGASSYNEQFF. Full variable domain (missing parts from reference TRBV7-9 and TRBJ2-1): DTGVSQNPRHKITKRGQNVTFRCDPISEHNRLYWYRQTLGQGPEFLTYFQNEAQLEKSRLLSDRFSAERPKGSFSTLEIQRTEQGDSAMYLCASSFRGASSYNEQFFGPGTRLTVL.

The V gene is TRBV7-9, the J gene TRBJ1-6, with no clear D. This CDR3 contains 14 residues. Trimming took 5 bases from V and 4 from J, leaving 9 bases between them. The germline CDR1 and CDR2 sequences are SEHNR and FQNEAQ (reference sequence). The CDR3 loop is CASSRREYNSPLHF. CDR3 coding DNA: TGTGCCAGCAGCCGCCGGGAATATAATTCACCCCTCCACTTT.

The rearrangement joins TRBV6-6 to TRBJ2-7, with D tentatively TRBD1 (5 bases). V was clipped by 0 bases and J by 3 bases, with 9 bases between them. Germline values: CDR1 MNHNY, CDR2 SVGAGI (reference sequence). This CDR3 spans 14 amino acids. The CDR3, as DNA: TGTGCCAGCAGTTACTCGGGGCGACGCTACGAGCAGTACTTC. Amino acid sequence: CASSYSGRRYEQYF.

V and J are TRBV29-1 and TRBJ2-1; 8 positions agree with TRBD1. Germline V gene data show CDR1 as SQVTM and CDR2 as ANQGSEA. The length of the CDR3 is 13 residues. With 5 bases clipped from V and 9 bases from J, the junction kept 9 bases outside the gene matches. CDR3 sequence reads: CSVSGGSGVEQFF. DNA for the CDR3: TGCAGCGTTTCAGGGGGCAGTGGCGTTGAGCAGTTCTTC.

The rearrangement links TRBV7-2 to TRBJ1-5; D remains unclear. Germline V gene sequence: CDR1 SGHTA, CDR2 FQGNSA. The V end was cut by 5 bases, the J end by 3 bases, with 8 bases between. This CDR3 has 13 residues. The CDR3 loop is CASSLWTNQPQHF. CDR3 nucleotide sequence: TGTGCCAGCAGCCTCTGGACCAATCAGCCCCAGCATTTT.